The rows below give T cell receptor beta chains drawn from one sample of a study of blood T cells in healthy people across ages. A single record per CDR3 protein comes from TCRdb applying MiXCR to the 5' RACE reads. The data show about 780,000 distinct CDR3 sequences, roughly 24% seen once. This same sample was also part of a study on T cells of mothers and their children.

Material: blood. Receptor source: a boy younger than 18 in good health. CDR3s include the opening cysteine and the closing phenylalanine or tryptophan. Each record gives: J gene, clone size, D gene, V gene, CDR3 protein, CDR3 DNA. A D gene is named only where the DNA matches it firmly. Clone size, where shown, is once, few, many, or a class for clones that have expanded.

j_gene: TRBJ2-7
abundance: .
d_gene: .
v_gene: TRBV5-1
CDR3aa: CASRDQTYERYF
CDR3nt: TGCGCCAGCAGGGATCAGACCTACGAGCGGTACTTC

j_gene: TRBJ1-1
abundance: few
d_gene: .
v_gene: TRBV12-3/TRBV12-4
CDR3aa: CACWDTNTEAFF
CDR3nt: TGTGCCTGCTGGGACACTAACACTGAAGCTTTCTTT

j_gene: TRBJ2-5
abundance: .
d_gene: .
v_gene: TRBV7-9
CDR3aa: CASSWRTKQETQYF
CDR3nt: TGTGCCAGCAGCTGGCGGACCAAACAAGAGACCCAGTACTTC

j_gene: TRBJ1-3
abundance: .
d_gene: TRBD1
v_gene: TRBV12-3/TRBV12-4
CDR3aa: CASRPPGDRPGNTIYF
CDR3nt: TGTGCCAGCAGACCGCCCGGGGACAGACCTGGAAACACCATATATTTT

j_gene: TRBJ1-2
abundance: .
d_gene: TRBD1
v_gene: TRBV19
CDR3aa: CASSVTRTGTYGYTF
CDR3nt: TGTGCCAGTAGTGTAACCCGGACAGGGACGTACGGCTACACCTTC

j_gene: TRBJ2-1
abundance: few
d_gene: TRBD1
v_gene: TRBV7-2
CDR3aa: CARSLDRGFNNEQFF
CDR3nt: TGTGCCCGCAGCTTGGACAGGGGGTTTAACAATGAGCAGTTCTTC

j_gene: TRBJ2-4
abundance: .
d_gene: .
v_gene: TRBV27
CDR3aa: CASSHLAKNIQYF
CDR3nt: TGTGCCAGCAGCCATCTAGCCAAAAACATTCAGTACTTC

j_gene: TRBJ2-2
abundance: .
d_gene: .
v_gene: TRBV4-1
CDR3aa: CASSLIGAGELFF
CDR3nt: TGCGCCAGCAGCCTTATCGGGGCCGGGGAGCTGTTTTTT

j_gene: TRBJ2-3
abundance: few
d_gene: .
v_gene: TRBV5-1
CDR3aa: CASSFLAGDTQYF
CDR3nt: TGCGCCAGCAGCTTCTTAGCTGGAGATACGCAGTATTTT

j_gene: TRBJ1-4
abundance: .
d_gene: .
v_gene: TRBV6-1
CDR3aa: CASSENGRDIEKLFF
CDR3nt: TGTGCCAGCAGTGAAAACGGCAGGGATATTGAAAAACTGTTTTTT

j_gene: TRBJ2-7
abundance: few
d_gene: TRBD2
v_gene: TRBV20-1
CDR3aa: CSARERGGDFYEQYF
CDR3nt: TGCAGTGCTAGGGAGCGGGGGGGCGATTTCTACGAGCAGTACTTC

j_gene: TRBJ1-2
abundance: .
d_gene: .
v_gene: TRBV9
CDR3aa: CASNSGGAHYGYTF
CDR3nt: TGTGCCAGCAATTCAGGCGGGGCCCACTATGGCTACACCTTC

j_gene: TRBJ1-1
abundance: .
d_gene: TRBD1
v_gene: TRBV14
CDR3aa: CASSLHGFTGGNRDTEAFF
CDR3nt: TGTGCCAGCAGCCTCCACGGTTTTACAGGGGGCAATAGAGACACTGAAGCTTTCTTT

j_gene: TRBJ2-5
abundance: .
d_gene: TRBD1
v_gene: TRBV3-1
CDR3aa: CASSRGQTQETQYF
CDR3nt: TGTGCCAGCAGCCGGGGACAGACCCAAGAGACCCAGTACTTC

j_gene: TRBJ1-6
abundance: .
d_gene: .
v_gene: TRBV5-1
CDR3aa: CASSDLGGLNSPLHF
CDR3nt: TGCGCCAGCAGCGACTTGGGGGGGCTGAATTCACCCCTCCACTTT

j_gene: TRBJ2-5
abundance: .
d_gene: .
v_gene: TRBV20-1
CDR3aa: CSGRLARDGETQYF
CDR3nt: TGCAGTGGACGCCTAGCCAGGGATGGTGAGACCCAGTACTTC

j_gene: TRBJ1-3
abundance: .
d_gene: .
v_gene: TRBV7-9
CDR3aa: CASSLAPTDGNTIYF
CDR3nt: TGTGCCAGCAGCTTAGCCCCGACAGACGGAAACACCATATATTTT

j_gene: TRBJ2-5
abundance: few
d_gene: .
v_gene: TRBV15
CDR3aa: CATSWGTVETQYF
CDR3nt: TGTGCCACCAGCTGGGGGACGGTGGAGACCCAGTACTTC

j_gene: TRBJ2-3
abundance: few
d_gene: TRBD1
v_gene: TRBV11-2
CDR3aa: CASSFRGLNTDTQYF
CDR3nt: TGTGCCAGCAGCTTCAGGGGGCTGAACACAGATACGCAGTATTTT

j_gene: TRBJ2-1
abundance: .
d_gene: TRBD2
v_gene: TRBV20-1
CDR3aa: CSARDSGLAGPSYNEQFF
CDR3nt: TGCAGTGCTAGAGATTCCGGACTAGCGGGTCCCTCCTACAATGAGCAGTTCTTC

j_gene: TRBJ1-4
abundance: few
d_gene: TRBD1
v_gene: TRBV7-2
CDR3aa: CASSQPDREGEKLFF
CDR3nt: TGTGCCAGCAGCCAACCGGACAGGGAGGGGGAAAAACTGTTTTTT

j_gene: TRBJ1-2
abundance: few
d_gene: TRBD1
v_gene: TRBV2
CDR3aa: CASLLGQGSGGYTF
CDR3nt: TGTGCCAGCCTCTTAGGACAGGGCTCAGGTGGCTACACCTTC

j_gene: TRBJ2-3
abundance: .
d_gene: TRBD2
v_gene: TRBV3-1
CDR3aa: CASSRGLAAIGDTQYF
CDR3nt: TGTGCCAGCAGCCGCGGACTAGCGGCTATCGGAGATACGCAGTATTTT

j_gene: TRBJ2-3
abundance: .
d_gene: .
v_gene: TRBV28
CDR3aa: CATLTTAGTDTQYF
CDR3nt: TGTGCCACCCTTACTACAGCAGGCACAGATACGCAGTATTTT

j_gene: TRBJ2-5
abundance: few
d_gene: .
v_gene: TRBV20-1
CDR3aa: CSASPANSLEETQYF
CDR3nt: TGCAGTGCTAGCCCGGCGAACAGCCTAGAGGAGACCCAGTACTTC

j_gene: TRBJ1-1
abundance: few
d_gene: .
v_gene: TRBV9
CDR3aa: CASSAQEYTEAFF
CDR3nt: TGTGCCAGCAGCGCACAGGAGTATACTGAAGCTTTCTTT

j_gene: TRBJ2-7
abundance: few
d_gene: .
v_gene: TRBV20-1
CDR3aa: CSAPGAGAYEQYF
CDR3nt: TGCAGTGCGCCAGGGGCGGGGGCCTACGAGCAGTACTTC

j_gene: TRBJ1-1
abundance: few
d_gene: TRBD1
v_gene: TRBV6-5
CDR3aa: CASRQNRGDNTEAFF
CDR3nt: TGTGCCAGCAGACAAAACAGGGGGGACAACACTGAAGCTTTCTTT

j_gene: TRBJ1-1
abundance: few
d_gene: .
v_gene: TRBV5-1
CDR3aa: CASSFYRTESTEAFF
CDR3nt: TGCGCCAGCAGCTTTTACAGGACCGAGAGCACTGAAGCTTTCTTT

j_gene: TRBJ2-3
abundance: few
d_gene: .
v_gene: TRBV6-5
CDR3aa: CASNRQSAGSTDTQYF
CDR3nt: TGTGCCAGCAACAGGCAAAGCGCAGGGAGCACAGATACGCAGTATTTT

j_gene: TRBJ1-6
abundance: few
d_gene: .
v_gene: TRBV19
CDR3aa: CASNVSNRARSPLHF
CDR3nt: TGTGCTAGTAACGTCTCGAACAGAGCCCGTTCACCCCTCCACTTT

j_gene: TRBJ2-5
abundance: .
d_gene: TRBD2
v_gene: TRBV18
CDR3aa: CASSRASGGPGETQYF
CDR3nt: TGTGCCAGCTCACGAGCTAGCGGGGGGCCCGGCGAGACCCAGTACTTC

j_gene: TRBJ2-3
abundance: .
d_gene: .
v_gene: TRBV28
CDR3aa: CASSPSGITDTQYF
CDR3nt: TGTGCCAGCAGTCCGTCGGGGATCACAGATACGCAGTATTTT

j_gene: TRBJ2-7
abundance: few
d_gene: .
v_gene: TRBV11-2
CDR3aa: CASIGGELSYEQYF
CDR3nt: TGTGCCAGCATAGGGGGGGAACTATCCTACGAGCAGTACTTC

j_gene: TRBJ2-5
abundance: .
d_gene: .
v_gene: TRBV5-1
CDR3aa: CASSLLPDRGETQYF
CDR3nt: TGCGCCAGCAGCTTGCTCCCCGACAGAGGAGAGACCCAGTACTTC

j_gene: TRBJ2-1
abundance: few
d_gene: TRBD2
v_gene: TRBV4-1
CDR3aa: CASSHLAGDEFF
CDR3nt: TGCGCCAGCAGCCATTTGGCGGGGGACGAGTTCTTC

j_gene: TRBJ2-7
abundance: few
d_gene: .
v_gene: TRBV7-9
CDR3aa: CASSPGPTFPYEQYF
CDR3nt: TGTGCCAGCAGCCCGGGACCGACTTTCCCATACGAGCAGTACTTC

j_gene: TRBJ2-5
abundance: few
d_gene: TRBD1
v_gene: TRBV10-1
CDR3aa: CASSPGQGKSPGQETQYF
CDR3nt: TGCGCCAGCAGCCCGGGACAGGGAAAATCCCCAGGACAAGAGACCCAGTACTTC

j_gene: TRBJ2-2
abundance: .
d_gene: .
v_gene: TRBV12-3/TRBV12-4
CDR3aa: CASRFRQGGELFF
CDR3nt: TGTGCCAGCAGGTTCCGTCAGGGCGGGGAGCTGTTTTTT

j_gene: TRBJ2-3
abundance: .
d_gene: TRBD1
v_gene: TRBV11-2
CDR3aa: CASSLIGGVADTQYF
CDR3nt: TGTGCCAGCAGCTTAATAGGGGGCGTCGCAGATACGCAGTATTTT

j_gene: TRBJ1-2
abundance: .
d_gene: .
v_gene: TRBV10-3
CDR3aa: CAISGSGDGYTF
CDR3nt: TGTGCCATCAGTGGGTCCGGGGATGGCTACACCTTC

j_gene: TRBJ1-2
abundance: .
d_gene: .
v_gene: TRBV12-3/TRBV12-4
CDR3aa: CASSLAGPLRYGYTF
CDR3nt: TGTGCCAGCAGTCTGGCGGGTCCCTTGAGGTATGGCTACACCTTC

j_gene: TRBJ2-5
abundance: few
d_gene: .
v_gene: TRBV9
CDR3aa: CASSLEPAGQETQYF
CDR3nt: TGTGCCAGCAGCTTAGAGCCAGCGGGCCAAGAGACCCAGTACTTC

j_gene: TRBJ2-7
abundance: .
d_gene: TRBD1
v_gene: TRBV5-1
CDR3aa: CASGPGDRPLREQYF
CDR3nt: TGCGCCAGCGGACCAGGGGACAGACCCCTACGAGAGCAGTACTTC

j_gene: TRBJ2-3
abundance: .
d_gene: .
v_gene: TRBV4-2
CDR3aa: CASSTGGPGDTQYF
CDR3nt: TGTGCCAGCAGCACCGGGGGGCCAGGAGACACGCAGTATTTT

j_gene: TRBJ1-3
abundance: .
d_gene: .
v_gene: TRBV7-2
CDR3aa: CAARGGGNTIYF
CDR3nt: TGTGCTGCGCGGGGGGGTGGAAACACCATATATTTT

j_gene: TRBJ1-2
abundance: .
d_gene: .
v_gene: TRBV18
CDR3aa: CASSPQGAGYTF
CDR3nt: TGTGCCAGCTCACCACAGGGTGCTGGCTACACCTTC

j_gene: TRBJ2-7
abundance: .
d_gene: .
v_gene: TRBV3-1
CDR3aa: CASSQGQARQYF
CDR3nt: TGTGCCAGCAGCCAAGGGCAGGCACGTCAGTACTTC

j_gene: TRBJ1-1
abundance: few
d_gene: TRBD1
v_gene: TRBV5-4
CDR3aa: CASSGRDRPRTEAFF
CDR3nt: TGTGCCAGCAGCGGGAGGGACAGGCCGCGCACTGAAGCTTTCTTT

j_gene: TRBJ2-1
abundance: few
d_gene: TRBD2
v_gene: TRBV12-3/TRBV12-4
CDR3aa: CASSTGLAGYHRNEQFF
CDR3nt: TGTGCCAGCAGTACGGGACTAGCGGGTTACCATAGGAATGAGCAGTTCTTC